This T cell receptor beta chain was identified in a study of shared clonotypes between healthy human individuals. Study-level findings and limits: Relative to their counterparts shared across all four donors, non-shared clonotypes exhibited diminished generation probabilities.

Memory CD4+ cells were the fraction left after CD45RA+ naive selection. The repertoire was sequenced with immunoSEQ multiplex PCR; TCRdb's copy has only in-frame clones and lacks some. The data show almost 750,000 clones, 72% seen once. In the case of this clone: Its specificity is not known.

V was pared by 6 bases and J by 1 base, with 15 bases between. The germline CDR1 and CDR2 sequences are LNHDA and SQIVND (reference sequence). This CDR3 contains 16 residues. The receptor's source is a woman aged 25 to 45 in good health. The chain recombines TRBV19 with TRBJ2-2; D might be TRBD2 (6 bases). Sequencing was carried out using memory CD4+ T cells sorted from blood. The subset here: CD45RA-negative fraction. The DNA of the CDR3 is TGTGCCAGTAGACATATGATGCGGGAGAACACCGGGGAGCTGTTTTTT. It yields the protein CASRHMMRENTGELFF.